A single sample gave rise to the 25 T cell receptor beta chains below, sequenced in a study of T-cell reconstitution after alpha-beta-depleted transplantation in children. Unique molecular identifiers were incorporated into the prepared TCRbeta library. MiXCR, applied by TCRdb to the PCR reads, yields one record per CDR3 protein. This table holds about 130,000 distinct CDR3 sequences, about 9.6% found once. The specimen comprised PBMCs, mostly from graft donor cells, sampled 180 days after TCRalphabeta/CD19-depleted stem cell transplant. The source is a girl under three years old who had a stem cell transplant for combined immunodeficiency, so the T cells may come from the graft donor.

The V gene is TRBV24-1, the J gene TRBJ1-2; 7 nucleotides align to TRBD1. The CDR3 sequence is 15 residues long. Trimming at V came to 2 bases and at J to 4 bases, leaving 6 bases not matched to a gene. Germline V gene sequence: CDR1 KGHDR, CDR2 SFDVKD. The CDR3 loop is CATSDSRDSTYGYTF. DNA for the CDR3: TGTGCCACCAGTGATTCCCGGGACAGCACCTATGGCTACACCTTC.

V usage is TRBV6-5 and J usage is TRBJ2-7; TRBD1 agrees at 9 bases. The V segment lost 3 bases and the J segment 2 bases; nucleotides outside the gene matches: 8. This CDR3 is built from 16 residues. Germline V CDR1 and CDR2: MNHEY, SVGAGI. The DNA of the CDR3 is TGTGCCAGCAGTTATGGGGGGACAGGGTTTGCCTACGAGCAGTACTTC. Residues: CASSYGGTGFAYEQYF.

This chain joins TRBV7-8 and TRBJ1-2; tentative D call: TRBD1 (6 bases). The germline CDR1 and CDR2 sequences are SGHVS and FQNEAQ. The CDR3 totals 14 residues. The V end lost 5 bases, the J end lost 11 bases, and 21 bases lay between the germline ends. The CDR3 nucleotides are TGTGCCAGCAGCCCAGCCACTCACAGGGTTGGGTACACCTTC. This codes for CASSPATHRVGYTF.

The V gene is TRBV4-3, the J gene TRBJ1-6, with D uncertain. From germline, CDR1 is LGHNA and CDR2 YSLEER. CDR3 length: 13 amino acids. Trimming shortened V by 0 bases and J by 10 bases, and 7 bases separated the two germline ends. The CDR3 reads CASSQERGSPLHF. The CDR3 bases are TGCGCCAGCAGCCAAGAGAGAGGGTCACCCCTCCACTTT.

J is TRBJ2-3 and V is TRBV7-2, with a possible D match to TRBD1 (5 bases). Germline CDR1 reads SGHTA; CDR2 reads FQGNSA. V lost 2 bases, J lost 2 bases, and 17 bases lay in between. The CDR3 spans 17 residues. CDR3 nucleotide sequence: TGTGCCAGCAGCTTATTTTGGCAGGGCAGAACCACAGATACGCAGTATTTT. Residues: CASSLFWQGRTTDTQYF. The full variable domain, in which reference TRBV7-2 and TRBJ2-3 provide the parts outside the CDR3, is GAGVSQSPSNKVTEKGKDVELRCDPISGHTALYWYRQSLGQGLEFLIYFQGNSAPDKSGLPSDRFSAERTGGSVSTLTIQRTQQEDSAVYLCASSLFWQGRTTDTQYFGPGTRLTVL.

This clonotype was recorded a few times. V usage is TRBV3-1 and J usage is TRBJ2-7; 8 bases align to TRBD2. The germline V gene has CDR1 LGHDT and CDR2 YNNKEL (reference sequence). The CDR3 runs 14 residues. Losses at the gene ends were 3 bases for V and 2 bases for J; bases not matched to a gene: 3. The CDR3 protein is CASSQKGLAYEQYF. The CDR3 nucleotides are TGTGCCAGCAGCCAGAAGGGACTAGCCTACGAGCAGTACTTC.

This clonotype was counted a few times. The genes are TRBV12-3 or TRBV12-4 and TRBJ2-3; 12 bases match TRBD2. The length of the CDR3 is 15 residues. V shed 7 bases and J 4 bases; nucleotides not matched to a gene: 6. The CDR3 DNA sequence: TGTGCCAGCACCGGACTAGCGGGGAAGGCAGATACGCAGTATTTT. This codes for CASTGLAGKADTQYF.

The V gene is TRBV6-1, the J gene TRBJ2-2, with 11 bases fitting TRBD2. The trim removed 5 bases at V and 4 bases at J, leaving 3 bases unmatched. This CDR3 is 15 amino acids long. CDR1 and CDR2 from the germline V gene are MNHNS and SASEGT. The CDR3 region is CASSLTSGSTGELFF. The CDR3 bases are TGTGCCAGCAGTCTAACTAGCGGGAGCACCGGGGAGCTGTTTTTT.

This chain joins TRBV20-1 and TRBJ2-3, with TRBD2 matching over 12 bases. In germline, CDR1 is DFQATT, CDR2 SNEGSKA (reference sequence). V lost 5 bases, J lost 9 bases, and 6 bases stayed unmatched. This CDR3 is 13 amino acids long. CDR3 region: CSARLAGVDTQYF. The CDR3 DNA reads TGCAGTGCTCGACTAGCGGGAGTAGACACGCAGTATTTT.

A note on this clonotype: The junction departs from the called germline gene at one end, perhaps through a read error. This rearrangement joins TRBV5-1 to TRBJ1-6, with 8 bases matching TRBD1. CDR3 length equals 14 residues. Looked up from germline, CDR1 is SGHRS and CDR2 is YFSETQ. DNA of the CDR3: TGCGCCAGCACCTTGACAGGGGATGGTTCACCCCTCCACTTT. Protein sequence: CASTLTGDGSPLHF. The complete variable domain, with remaining parts taken from reference TRBV5-1 and TRBJ1-6, reads KAGVTQTPRYLIKTRGQQVTLSCSPISGHRSVSWYQQTPGQGLQFLFEYFSETQRNKGNFPGRFSGRQFSNSRSEMNVSTLELGDSALYLCASTLTGDGSPLHFGNGTRLTVT.

The chain couples TRBV7-8 to TRBJ2-3; the match to TRBD1 covers 7 bases. The junction had 11 bases not matched to a gene; V was cut back by 7 bases and J by 4 bases. The CDR3 runs 15 residues. Germline V gene data show CDR1 as SGHVS and CDR2 as FQNEAQ. The CDR3 here is CASNKQGSESDTQYF. CDR3 in DNA: TGTGCCAGCAACAAACAGGGGAGTGAATCAGATACGCAGTATTTT.

The chain links TRBV9 to TRBJ2-3; 14 bases agree with TRBD2. The J segment lost 2 bases and the V segment lost 1 base, leaving 18 bases of the junction unmatched. Germline assignment: CDR1 SGDLS and CDR2 YYNGEE. This CDR3 has 22 residues. The CDR3 DNA follows: TGTGCCAGCAGCGTATCGCGAGGGGGACTAGCGGGAGAACACACACACACAGATACGCAGTATTTT. Translating it yields CASSVSRGGLAGEHTHTDTQYF.

The table lists this clonotype with a few counts. The chain couples TRBV5-1 to TRBJ2-7; the D gene is possibly TRBD1 (6 bases). Per germline, CDR1 SGHRS and CDR2 YFSETQ. Trimming cost V 4 bases and J 3 bases, with 20 bases left between them. The CDR3 length is 16 residues. The CDR3 region has the DNA TGCGCCAGCAGCATATACAACCGGGACATTGGCTACGAGCAGTACTTC. Its protein product is CASSIYNRDIGYEQYF.

There are a few counts of this clonotype. Written as DNA, the CDR3 is TGTGCCAGCAGTTTGGTTCGTTGGGGGACAGCCACCCTCGAATACGAGCAGTACTTC. It codes for CASSLVRWGTATLEYEQYF. This chain links TRBV12-3 or TRBV12-4 with TRBJ2-7; 7 nucleotides agree with TRBD1. The V gene end was trimmed by 3 bases and the J gene end by 4 bases; junction bases not matched to a gene: 21. This CDR3 is built from 19 residues.

This clonotype was detected a few times. This chain joins TRBV20-1 and TRBJ2-2, with D perhaps matching TRBD1 (5 bases). Trimming removed 0 bases from V and 4 bases from J, with 12 bases in between. Looked up from germline, CDR1 is DFQATT and CDR2 is SNEGSKA (reference sequence). This CDR3 spans 15 amino acids. CDR3 sequence (DNA): TGCAGTGCTAGAGATTTGGACACCGCCACCGGGGAGCTGTTTTTT. Encoded protein: CSARDLDTATGELFF.

This clonotype was detected only a few times. The chain carries TRBV11-1 and TRBJ2-7; D not resolved. V dropped 3 bases and J dropped 2 bases, with 11 bases sitting between them. Looked up from germline, CDR1 is SGHAT and CDR2 is FQDESV (reference sequence). This CDR3 has 14 residues. CDR3 region: CASSFSDVAYEQYF. The CDR3 DNA follows: TGTGCCAGCAGCTTCTCCGACGTAGCCTACGAGCAGTACTTC. The full variable domain, in which reference TRBV11-1 and TRBJ2-7 provide the parts outside the CDR3, is EAEVAQSPRYKITEKSQAVAFWCDPISGHATLYWYRQILGQGPELLVQFQDESVVDDSQLPKDRFSAERLKGVDSTLKIQPAELGDSAMYLCASSFSDVAYEQYFGPGTRLTVT.

This clonotype was detected only a few times. The chain employs TRBV11-2 and TRBJ2-2; D unclear. The CDR3 length is 14 residues. CDR1 and CDR2 (germline): SGHAT, FQNNGV. V was cut by 0 bases and J by 5 bases, with 7 bases left in between. CDR3 sequence (DNA): TGTGCCAGCAGCTTAGATCCCGGGACCGGGGAGCTGTTTTTT. This sequence encodes CASSLDPGTGELFF.

This clonotype was found a few times. This chain uses TRBV24-1 with TRBJ2-2, with 7 bases matching TRBD2. This CDR3 comprises 18 residues. With V trimmed by 0 bases and J by 4 bases, 10 bases remained unmatched. CDR1 is KGHDR, CDR2 SFDVKD, per germline. The CDR3 sequence is CATSDLQVRGSITGELFF. As DNA, the CDR3 is TGTGCCACCAGTGATTTGCAAGTTCGCGGGAGTATCACCGGGGAGCTGTTTTTT.

This clonotype was detected only a few times. The genes are TRBV14 and TRBJ2-7; the match to TRBD2 covers 10 bases. Germline V gene data show CDR1 as SGHDN and CDR2 as FVKESK. This CDR3 has 15 residues. With V trimmed by 2 bases and J by 5 bases, 6 bases remained unmatched. The CDR3 protein is CASSQLSSGSNEQYF. The DNA of the CDR3 is TGTGCCAGCAGCCAACTGTCTAGCGGGAGCAACGAGCAGTACTTC. Variable domain in full (rest from reference TRBV14 and TRBJ2-7): EAGVTQFPSHSVIEKGQTVTLRCDPISGHDNLYWYRRVMGKEIKFLLHFVKESKQDESGMPNNRFLAERTGGTYSTLKVQPAELEDSGVYFCASSQLSSGSNEQYFGPGTRLTVT.

There are a few counts of this clonotype. The chain couples TRBV29-1 to TRBJ2-1, with TRBD2 identical over 10 bases. Trimming cost V 1 base and J 0 bases; bases outside gene matches: 6. CDR1 and CDR2 (germline): SQVTM, ANQGSEA. This CDR3 spans 17 amino acids. CDR3 coding DNA: TGCAGCGTTGAAGCTAGCGGGAGAGGAAGCTCCTACAATGAGCAGTTCTTC. It translates to CSVEASGRGSSYNEQFF.

The table lists this clonotype with a few counts. The CDR3 nucleotides are TGTGCCAGCATTCAGGGGGCTCTCCCCTACGAGCAGTACTTC. This translates into CASIQGALPYEQYF. The chain couples TRBV6-5 to TRBJ2-7; 8 bases align to TRBD1. From germline, CDR1 is MNHEY and CDR2 SVGAGI. Trimming removed 7 bases from V and 2 bases from J; junction bases left unmatched: 7. The CDR3 consists of 14 residues.

The chain links TRBV10-3 to TRBJ1-2, with 7 bases fitting TRBD1. The V and J ends lost 3 bases and 0 bases, in that order; junction bases with no gene match: 7. This CDR3 contains 16 residues. Germline V CDR1 and CDR2: ENHRY, SYGVKD. The CDR3 DNA is TGTGCCATCAGTGATGGAGGACAGGAGGCTAACTATGGCTACACCTTC. Translating gives CAISDGGQEANYGYTF.

The chain carries TRBV5-4 and TRBJ1-4; D remains unclear. V was trimmed by 0 bases and J by 5 bases, leaving 11 bases between them. The CDR3 loop spans 15 amino acids. Germline CDR1 is SGHNT and CDR2 is YYREEE (reference sequence). DNA for the CDR3: TGTGCCAGCAGCTTGGAGAACTTGGGAAATGAAAAACTGTTTTTT. Encoded protein: CASSLENLGNEKLFF. The full variable domain, in which reference TRBV5-4 and TRBJ1-4 provide the parts outside the CDR3, is ETGVTQSPTHLIKTRGQQVTLRCSSQSGHNTVSWYQQALGQGPQFIFQYYREEENGRGNFPPRFSGLQFPNYSSELNVNALELDDSALYLCASSLENLGNEKLFFGSGTQLSVL.

There are a few counts of this clonotype. This chain connects TRBV20-1 to TRBJ1-5, with TRBD1 as a possible D gene (6 bases). The germline V gene has CDR1 DFQATT and CDR2 SNEGSKA (reference sequence). V was shortened by 3 bases and J by 5 bases, with 11 bases between the two germline ends. The CDR3 has 13 amino acids. The CDR3: CSASQGFDQPQHF. In nucleotides, the CDR3 is TGCAGTGCTAGTCAGGGGTTCGATCAGCCCCAGCATTTT.

This clonotype was detected a few times. This rearrangement joins TRBV7-3 to TRBJ2-2, with TRBD1 matching 9 bases. The germline V gene has CDR1 SGHTA and CDR2 FQGTGA. The length of the CDR3 is 15 residues. V dropped 5 bases and J dropped 6; count of bases not matched to a gene: 7. CDR3 region: CASSGPGQGAGELFF. The CDR3 bases are TGTGCCAGCAGCGGACCGGGACAGGGAGCCGGGGAGCTGTTTTTT.